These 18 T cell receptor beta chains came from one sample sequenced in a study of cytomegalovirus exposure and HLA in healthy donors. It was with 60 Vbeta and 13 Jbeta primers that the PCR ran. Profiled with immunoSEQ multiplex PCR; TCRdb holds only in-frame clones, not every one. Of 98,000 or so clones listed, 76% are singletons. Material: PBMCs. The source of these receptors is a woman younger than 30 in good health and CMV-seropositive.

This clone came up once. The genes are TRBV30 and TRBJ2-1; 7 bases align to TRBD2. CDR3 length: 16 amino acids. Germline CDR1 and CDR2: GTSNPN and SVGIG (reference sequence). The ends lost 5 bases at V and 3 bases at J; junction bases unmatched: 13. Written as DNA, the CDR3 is TGTGCCTGGCAGCTAGCGGCGAAACAAGTCTACAATGAGCAGTTCTTC. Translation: CAWQLAAKQVYNEQFF.

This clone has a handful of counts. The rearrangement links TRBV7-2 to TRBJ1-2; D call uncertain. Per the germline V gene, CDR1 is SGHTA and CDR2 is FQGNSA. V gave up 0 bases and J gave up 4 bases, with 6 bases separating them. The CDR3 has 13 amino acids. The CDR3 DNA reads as TGTGCCAGCAGCTTAGCGGGGAGCTATGGCTACACCTTC. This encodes CASSLAGSYGYTF.

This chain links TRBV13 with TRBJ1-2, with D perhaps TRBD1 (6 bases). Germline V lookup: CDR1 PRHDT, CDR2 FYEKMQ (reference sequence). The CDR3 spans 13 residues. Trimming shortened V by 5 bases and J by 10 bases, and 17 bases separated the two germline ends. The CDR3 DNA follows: TGTGCCAGCAGCGAGGGGGACGGCAGACTCTACACCTTC. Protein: CASSEGDGRLYTF. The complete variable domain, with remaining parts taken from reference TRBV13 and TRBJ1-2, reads AAGVIQSPRHLIKEKRETATLKCYPIPRHDTVYWYQQGPGQDPQFLISFYEKMQSDKGSIPDRFSAQQFSDYHSELNMSSLELGDSALYFCASSEGDGRLYTFGSGTRLTVV.

CDR3: CASSPSGGGAYNEQFF. The CDR3, as DNA: TGTGCCAGCAGTCCCAGCGGGGGAGGTGCCTACAATGAGCAGTTCTTC. This rearrangement joins TRBV27 to TRBJ2-1; 8 bases match TRBD2. The CDR3 is made up of 16 amino acids. The V gene's germline CDR1 is MNHEY and CDR2 SMNVEV (reference sequence). V dropped 5 bases and J dropped 2; count of bases not matched to a gene: 8.

As DNA, the CDR3 is TGTGCCAGCATCCCTAGATCTAACTATGGCTACACCTTC. Amino acid sequence: CASIPRSNYGYTF. The rearrangement joins TRBV28 to TRBJ1-2; no reliable D call. Germline lookup yields CDR1 MDHEN and CDR2 SYDVKM. V lost 7 bases and J lost 0, with 9 bases in between. The CDR3 runs 13 residues.

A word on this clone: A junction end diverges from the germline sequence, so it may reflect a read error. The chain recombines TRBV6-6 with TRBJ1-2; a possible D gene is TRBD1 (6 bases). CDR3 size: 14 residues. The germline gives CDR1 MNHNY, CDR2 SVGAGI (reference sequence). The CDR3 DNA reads TGTGCCAGCAGTTTTCGGACAGAAAACTATGGCTACGCCTTC. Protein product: CASSFRTENYGYAF.

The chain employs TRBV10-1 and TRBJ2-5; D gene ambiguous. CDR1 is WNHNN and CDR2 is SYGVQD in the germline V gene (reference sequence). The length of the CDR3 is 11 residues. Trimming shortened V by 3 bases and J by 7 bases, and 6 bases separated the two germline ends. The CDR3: CASSEGGTQYF. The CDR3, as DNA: TGCGCCAGCAGTGAAGGCGGGACCCAGTACTTC.

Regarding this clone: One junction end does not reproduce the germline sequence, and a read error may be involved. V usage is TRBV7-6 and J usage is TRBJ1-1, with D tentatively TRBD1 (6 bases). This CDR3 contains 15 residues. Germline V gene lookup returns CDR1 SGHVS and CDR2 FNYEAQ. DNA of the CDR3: TGTGCCAGCAGTTCTCAGACAGGTCCAAACAATGAAGCTTTCTTT. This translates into CASSSQTGPNNEAFF.

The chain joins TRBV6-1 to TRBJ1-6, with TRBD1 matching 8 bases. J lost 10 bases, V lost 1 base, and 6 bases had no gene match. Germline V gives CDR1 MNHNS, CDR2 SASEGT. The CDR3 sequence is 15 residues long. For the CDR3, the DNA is TGTGCCAGCAGTGAAGACTTACCAGGGGGCTCACCCCTCCACTTT. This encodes CASSEDLPGGSPLHF.

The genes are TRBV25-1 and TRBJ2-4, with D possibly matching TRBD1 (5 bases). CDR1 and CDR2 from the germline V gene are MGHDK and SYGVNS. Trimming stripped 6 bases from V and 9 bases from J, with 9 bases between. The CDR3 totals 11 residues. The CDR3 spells CASRDITIQYF. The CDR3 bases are TGTGCCAGCAGGGACATAACCATTCAGTACTTC.

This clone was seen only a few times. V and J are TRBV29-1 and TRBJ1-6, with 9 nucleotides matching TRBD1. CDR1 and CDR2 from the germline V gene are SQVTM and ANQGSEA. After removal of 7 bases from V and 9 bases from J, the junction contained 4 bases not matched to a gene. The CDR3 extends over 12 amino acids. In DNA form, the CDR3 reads TGCAGCGACGGACAGGGGCCTTCACCCCTCCACTTT. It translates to CSDGQGPSPLHF.

The CDR3: CASSIGTANQPQHF. CDR3 sequence (DNA): TGTGCCAGTAGTATAGGGACAGCCAATCAGCCCCAGCATTTT. V usage is TRBV19 and J usage is TRBJ1-5, with a weak D call TRBD1 (6 bases). Trimming left V 1 base short and J 3 bases short, with 7 bases between. The CDR3 spans 14 residues. The germline gives CDR1 LNHDA, CDR2 SQIVND (reference sequence).

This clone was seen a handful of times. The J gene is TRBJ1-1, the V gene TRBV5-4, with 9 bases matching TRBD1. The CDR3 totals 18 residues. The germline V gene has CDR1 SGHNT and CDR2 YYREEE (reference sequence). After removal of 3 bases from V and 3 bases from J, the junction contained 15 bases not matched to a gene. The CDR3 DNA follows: TGTGCCAGCAGCTCTCTTGCAGGGACAGGGAGTCGGGACACTGAAGCTTTCTTT. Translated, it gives CASSSLAGTGSRDTEAFF.

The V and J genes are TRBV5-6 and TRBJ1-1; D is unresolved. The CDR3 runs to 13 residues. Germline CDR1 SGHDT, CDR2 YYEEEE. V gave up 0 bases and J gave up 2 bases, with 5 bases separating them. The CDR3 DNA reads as TGTGCCAGCAGCTTGGACCTAAACACTGAAGCTTTCTTT. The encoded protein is CASSLDLNTEAFF. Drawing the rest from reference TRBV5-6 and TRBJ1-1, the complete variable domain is DAGVTQSPTHLIKTRGQQVTLRCSPKSGHDTVSWYQQALGQGPQFIFQYYEEEERQRGNFPDRFSGHQFPNYSSELNVNALLLGDSALYLCASSLDLNTEAFFGQGTRLTVV.

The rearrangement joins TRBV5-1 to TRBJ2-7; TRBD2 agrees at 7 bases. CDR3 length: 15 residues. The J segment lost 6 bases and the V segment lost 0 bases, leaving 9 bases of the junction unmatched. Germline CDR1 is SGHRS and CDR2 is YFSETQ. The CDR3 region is CASSLVSGGQREQYF. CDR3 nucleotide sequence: TGCGCCAGCAGCTTGGTATCGGGAGGCCAACGCGAGCAGTACTTC.

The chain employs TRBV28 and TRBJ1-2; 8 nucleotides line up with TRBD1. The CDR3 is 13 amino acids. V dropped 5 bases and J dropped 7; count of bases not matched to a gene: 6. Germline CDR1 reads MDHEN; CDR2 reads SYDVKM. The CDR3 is CASSPPDRGGYTF. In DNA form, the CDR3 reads TGTGCCAGCAGTCCCCCCGACAGGGGTGGCTACACCTTC.

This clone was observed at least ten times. CDR3 amino acids: CASSPWTSGRDYEQYF. In DNA form, the CDR3 reads TGTGCCAGCAGCCCGTGGACTAGCGGGAGGGACTACGAGCAGTACTTC. V and J are TRBV5-4 and TRBJ2-7; 15 bases map to TRBD2. The germline CDR1 and CDR2 sequences are SGHNT and YYREEE (reference sequence). The V segment lost 4 bases and the J segment 3 bases; nucleotides outside the gene matches: 5. The CDR3 is 16 residues long. Together with reference TRBV5-4 and TRBJ2-7, the CDR3 gives the full variable domain: ETGVTQSPTHLIKTRGQQVTLRCSSQSGHNTVSWYQQALGQGPQFIFQYYREEENGRGNFPPRFSGLQFPNYSSELNVNALELDDSALYLCASSPWTSGRDYEQYFGPGTRLTVT.

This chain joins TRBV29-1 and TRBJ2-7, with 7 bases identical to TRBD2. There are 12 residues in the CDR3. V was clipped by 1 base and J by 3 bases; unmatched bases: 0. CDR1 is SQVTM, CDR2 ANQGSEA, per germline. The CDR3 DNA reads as TGCAGCGTTGAAGGGGGGGGCTACGAGCAGTACTTC. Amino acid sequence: CSVEGGGYEQYF.